The 10 T cell receptor beta chains below all came from one sample that was sequenced in a study of Ad26.COV2.S vaccination and SARS-CoV-2 variants. The repertoire was sequenced with immunoSEQ multiplex PCR; TCRdb's copy has only in-frame clones and lacks some. Of 350,000 to 500,000 clones in the sample, 90% were seen once. Treatment indicated: around 19 received Ad26.COV2.S at low or high dose, single or two shots; 5 received placebo; per-sample allocation not given. Sampling occurred on day 63 after the first vaccine or placebo injection. The specimen was peripheral blood, collected in a trial of Ad26.COV2.S vaccine versus placebo. These receptors all stem from a person between 18 and 60 years old who received the Ad26.COV2.S COVID-19 vaccine or a placebo.

The chain uses TRBV19 and TRBJ2-1; 7 bases agree with TRBD2. Germline CDR1 LNHDA, CDR2 SQIVND (reference sequence). V was pared by 1 base and J by 3 bases, with 12 bases of the junction left unmatched. The CDR3 runs 18 residues. The CDR3 region is CASSIGFRAGEDYNEQFF. The CDR3 nucleotides read TGTGCCAGTAGTATAGGGTTTCGGGCGGGAGAGGACTACAATGAGCAGTTCTTC.

This clone was observed a few times. This chain links TRBV6-6 with TRBJ1-4, with D possibly being TRBD1 (5 bases). From germline, CDR1 is MNHNY and CDR2 SVGAGI (reference sequence). Trimming pared 5 bases from V and 12 bases from J, leaving 25 bases between. This CDR3 region has 16 residues. Here the CDR3 reads CASSAELGPGHGELFF. The CDR3, as DNA: TGTGCCAGCAGTGCCGAATTGGGCCCAGGGCACGGAGAACTGTTTTTT.

The chain uses TRBV6-1 and TRBJ2-3; tentatively, D is TRBD2 (5 bases). V shed 4 bases and J shed 3 bases, with 17 bases lying between them. Germline CDR1 MNHNS, CDR2 SASEGT. The CDR3 has 16 amino acids. The CDR3 here is CASSASRTRGTDTQYF. The DNA for the CDR3 is TGTGCCAGCAGTGCCTCCCGGACCAGAGGGACAGATACGCAGTATTTT.

This sequence joins TRBV9 and TRBJ1-2; 12 positions match TRBD1. The germline V gene has CDR1 SGDLS and CDR2 YYNGEE. J was trimmed by 0 bases and V by 4 bases; bases with no gene match: 7. The CDR3 has 17 residues. The CDR3: CASSSDGTGGPNYGYTF. Here the CDR3 DNA reads TGTGCCAGCAGCTCCGACGGGACAGGGGGCCCTAACTATGGCTACACCTTC.

This sequence joins TRBV3-1 (or the pseudogene TRBV3-2) and TRBJ2-7, with D possibly matching TRBD2 (6 bases). CDR1 LGHDT and CDR2 YNNKEL come from the germline V gene (reference sequence). This CDR3 region has 14 residues. The V and J ends lost 4 bases and 3 bases respectively, with 13 bases between them. The CDR3 protein is CASSPRLDVYEQYF. DNA for the CDR3: TGTGCCAGCAGCCCACGACTAGATGTCTACGAGCAGTACTTC.

The rearrangement joins TRBV5-1 to TRBJ2-1; TRBD2 matches 10 bases. Germline-derived CDR1 and CDR2 are SGHRS and YFSETQ. The CDR3 is 14 amino acids. J gave up 5 bases and V 5 bases, and 4 bases lay outside the gene matches. The CDR3 loop reads CASSFGTSDNEQFF. In DNA form, the CDR3 reads TGCGCCAGCAGTTTTGGGACTAGCGACAATGAGCAGTTCTTC.

The chain combines TRBV6-6 with TRBJ2-7; 10 positions match TRBD2. The trim removed 1 base at V and 6 bases at J, leaving 6 bases unmatched. The germline gives CDR1 MNHNY, CDR2 SVGAGI (reference sequence). The CDR3 contains 15 residues. The CDR3 DNA reads as TGTGCCAGCAGTTACTGGCCTAGCGGGAGTGGCGAGCAGTACTTC. As protein: CASSYWPSGSGEQYF.

The chain has TRBV18 and TRBJ1-3; perhaps TRBD1 as D (5 bases). V was pared by 5 bases and J by 0 bases, with 11 bases between. Germline assignment: CDR1 KGHSH and CDR2 LQKENI. The CDR3 runs to 15 residues. The chain's CDR3 is CASSGTGTSGNTIYF. In DNA form, the CDR3 reads TGTGCCAGCTCAGGGACGGGCACCTCTGGAAACACCATATATTTT.

This sequence joins TRBV28 and TRBJ2-7; D uncertain. Germline V gives CDR1 MDHEN, CDR2 SYDVKM. The CDR3 loop spans 15 amino acids. V was clipped by 6 bases and J by 3 bases, with 18 bases between them. CDR3 DNA: TGTGCCAGCAGCATCGGACGACGCTACTTCTACGAGCAGTACTTC. It yields the protein CASSIGRRYFYEQYF.

This chain uses TRBV27 with TRBJ1-2; weak D call: TRBD1 (6 bases). The CDR3 runs to 13 residues. The germline gives CDR1 MNHEY, CDR2 SMNVEV (reference sequence). Trimming stripped 0 bases from V and 8 bases from J, with 10 bases between. CDR3 coding DNA: TGTGCCAGCAGTTTATCACAGGGATGGGGCTACACCTTC. Amino acids: CASSLSQGWGYTF.